These 14 T cell receptor beta chains share one sample of origin, sequenced in a study of T cell responses to AZD1222 COVID-19 vaccine (dated by TCRdb to the early 2020s). The time point label of this sample denotes: about 28 days (+/-7) after the second vaccine dose. The library came from the immunoSEQ multiplex PCR assay. Sourced from immuneACCESS, this table was stored by TCRdb with only in-frame sequences that have V and J called. A share of the clones is absent; for the studies checked, an unresolved V gene accounts for under half, and the remainder has no known explanation. The sample includes approximately 140,000 clones, with roughly nine tenths observed a single time. Approximately 3.8% of the sample is taken by the ten largest. Sequencing was performed on peripheral blood, taken 28 days after the second AZD1222 dose. Receptors were obtained from an adult who received the AZD1222 COVID-19 vaccine.

Only one count was recorded for this clone. This chain links TRBV5-4 with TRBJ1-2, with TRBD1 matching 8 bases. CDR3 size: 13 residues. CDR1 is SGHNT and CDR2 is YYREEE in the germline V gene (reference sequence). V lost 4 bases and J lost 4; bases outside the gene matches: 3. The CDR3 reads CASSRTGSYGYTF. The CDR3 region has the DNA TGTGCCAGCAGCCGGACAGGGTCCTATGGCTACACCTTC.

The CDR3 DNA reads as TGTGCCAGCAGAAACGGACAGGGACAGCCCCAGCATTTT. It yields the protein CASRNGQGQPQHF. The chain recombines TRBV6-5 with TRBJ1-5; 8 bases agree with TRBD1. Germline loops: CDR1 MNHEY, CDR2 SVGAGI. This CDR3 contains 13 residues. Losses at the gene ends were 6 bases for V and 7 bases for J; bases not matched to a gene: 5.

This chain joins TRBV16 and TRBJ2-1, with D hard to call. Trimming took off 2 bases at V and 0 bases at J, with 11 bases between the two ends. CDR1 and CDR2 (germline): KGHSY, FQNENV. This CDR3 is built from 16 residues. CDR3 protein: CASSQRNPSSYNEQFF. CDR3 coding DNA: TGTGCCAGCAGCCAAAGAAACCCTAGCTCCTACAATGAGCAGTTCTTC.

The chain recombines TRBV21-1 with TRBJ1-6; no DNA check was done on the table's D call, TRBD1. TRBV21-1 is deemed a pseudogene. This CDR3 spans 15 amino acids. The CDR3 protein is CASRLRQGEEGPLHF. The DNA of the CDR3 is TGTGCCAGCAGATTAAGACAGGGTGAAGAAGGACCCCTCCACTTT.

The V and J genes are TRBV4-2 and TRBJ2-2, with D possibly being TRBD1 or TRBD2 (5 bases each). Germline V gene data show CDR1 as LGHNA and CDR2 as YNFKEQ. V gave up 5 bases and J gave up 3 bases, with 16 bases separating them. This CDR3 comprises 16 residues. The CDR3: CASSNTGTSHTGELFF. CDR3 DNA sequence: TGTGCCAGCAGCAACACCGGGACCTCCCACACCGGGGAGCTGTTTTTT.

The genes are TRBV18 and TRBJ2-1; 9 bases align to TRBD1. CDR1 is KGHSH and CDR2 is LQKENI in the germline V gene. The CDR3 is 15 amino acids. Trimming cost V 1 base and J 6 bases; bases outside gene matches: 4. Here the CDR3 reads CASSPQQGAFNEQFF. The CDR3 DNA is TGTGCCAGCTCACCACAACAGGGGGCTTTCAATGAGCAGTTCTTC.

V usage is TRBV28 and J usage is TRBJ1-5; weak D call: TRBD1 (5 bases). Germline loops: CDR1 MDHEN, CDR2 SYDVKM. The V and J ends lost 1 base and 2 bases respectively, with 12 bases between them. The CDR3 has 16 residues. CDR3 loop: CASSLYLPGRNQPQHF. CDR3 coding DNA: TGTGCCAGCAGTTTATATCTTCCAGGGCGCAATCAGCCCCAGCATTTT. Full variable domain (remainder filled in from reference TRBV28 and TRBJ1-5): DVKVTQSSRYLVKRTGEKVFLECVQDMDHENMFWYRQDPGLGLRLIYFSYDVKMKEKGDIPEGYSVSREKKERFSLILESASTNQTSMYLCASSLYLPGRNQPQHFGDGTRLSIL.

The CDR3 here is CASYSSDRDMNTEAFF. The CDR3 nucleotides are TGTGCCAGCTATTCATCGGACAGGGATATGAACACTGAAGCTTTCTTT. The V and J genes are TRBV21-1 and TRBJ1-1; TRBD1, the D gene given by the table, was not confirmed from the DNA. TRBV21-1 is a pseudogene segment. CDR3 length: 16 amino acids.

This clone was seen a single time. The rearrangement uses TRBV6-2 or TRBV6-3 and TRBJ1-5; weak D call: TRBD1 (5 bases). V was clipped by 5 bases and J by 2 bases, with 16 bases between them. This CDR3 has 16 amino acids. Germline V CDR1 and CDR2: MNHEY, SVGEGT. The CDR3 sequence is CASSPGRGEGNQPQHF. DNA for the CDR3: TGTGCCAGCAGTCCAGGGAGAGGAGAGGGCAATCAGCCCCAGCATTTT.

This clone was detected once. V usage is TRBV12-5 and J usage is TRBJ1-3; D is possibly TRBD1 (6 bases). There are 16 residues in the CDR3. V was pared by 6 bases and J by 3 bases, with 18 bases between. CDR1 is LGHNT and CDR2 is FRNRAP in the germline V gene. The CDR3 sequence: CASGPPGGGGGNTIYF. The CDR3 coding sequence is TGTGCTAGTGGCCCCCCGGGGGGAGGGGGTGGAAACACCATATATTTT.

The rearrangement joins TRBV6-5 to TRBJ1-2; D perhaps matches TRBD1 (6 bases). The V gene lost 6 bases and the J gene lost 3 bases, with 8 bases spanning the gap. Germline CDR1 MNHEY, CDR2 SVGAGI. This CDR3 comprises 12 residues. The DNA for the CDR3 is TGTGCCAGCAGGGCAGGGGACTATGGCTACACCTTC. Encoded protein: CASRAGDYGYTF.

The chain links TRBV2 to TRBJ1-4; the D is unclear. CDR1 and CDR2 from the germline V gene are SNHLY and FYNNEI. V lost 3 bases, J lost 6 bases, and 11 bases lay in between. The CDR3 is 14 residues long. The CDR3 DNA sequence: TGTGCCAGCAGTGAGTCCCGGTCGGATGAAAAACTGTTTTTT. Translating it yields CASSESRSDEKLFF.

CDR3 coding DNA: TGTGCCAGCAGCTTCCATATCGGACTGTCGAACACTGAAGCTTTCTTT. It yields the protein CASSFHIGLSNTEAFF. This chain connects TRBV7-9 to TRBJ1-1; D not certain. V shed 3 bases and J shed 1 base, with 15 bases lying between them. This CDR3 contains 16 residues. Germline V CDR1 and CDR2: SEHNR, FQNEAQ (reference sequence).

Turning to this clone: This CDR3 is also generated by other DNA sequences in the sample. This chain uses TRBV5-4 with TRBJ1-1; perhaps TRBD1 as D (5 bases). The germline V and J ends were trimmed by 2 bases and 2 bases, with 7 bases remaining between them. In germline, CDR1 is SGHNT, CDR2 YYREEE (reference sequence). The CDR3 is made up of 13 amino acids. CDR3 bases: TGTGCCAGCAGCTTTGGGGGTAACACTGAAGCTTTCTTT. Translating gives CASSFGGNTEAFF.